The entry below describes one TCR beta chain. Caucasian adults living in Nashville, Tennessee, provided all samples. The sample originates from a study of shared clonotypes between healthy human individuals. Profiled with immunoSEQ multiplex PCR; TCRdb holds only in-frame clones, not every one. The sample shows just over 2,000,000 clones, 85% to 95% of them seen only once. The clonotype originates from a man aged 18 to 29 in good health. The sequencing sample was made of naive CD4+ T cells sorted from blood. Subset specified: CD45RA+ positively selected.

Here the CDR3 DNA reads TGCGCCAGCACCCACAACAGGGTCGGCACTGAAGCTTTCTTT. This sequence encodes CASTHNRVGTEAFF. The J gene is TRBJ1-1, the V gene TRBV4-1; a possible D gene is TRBD1 (6 bases). The CDR3 sequence is 14 residues long. CDR1 MGHRA and CDR2 YSYEKL come from the germline V gene. Trimming removed 7 bases from V and 4 bases from J, with 16 bases in between.